These 3 T cell receptor beta chains were all obtained from the same sample, sequenced in a study of T cells in narcolepsy. Clones were sequenced by immunoSEQ multiplex PCR, and TCRdb holds only the in-frame ones, with some missing. The data show around 30,000 clones, with 85% to 90% seen just once and around 1.2% held by the top ten. The specimen sequenced was CD45RA- memory CD4+ T cells from PBMCs. These receptors were obtained from a human donor with narcolepsy.

This chain links TRBV7-9 with TRBJ1-1, with a tentative D call TRBD1 (6 bases). The length of the CDR3 is 15 residues. Germline V lookup: CDR1 SEHNR, CDR2 FQNEAQ (reference sequence). V lost 1 base to trimming and J lost 4 bases, with 13 bases between them. CDR3 amino acids: CASSLEQGRGTEAFF. CDR3 nucleotides: TGTGCCAGCAGCTTAGAGCAGGGGAGAGGCACTGAAGCTTTCTTT.

The rearrangement joins TRBV19 to TRBJ2-7; TRBD1 matches at 12 bases. CDR3 length equals 16 residues. Germline-derived CDR1 and CDR2 are LNHDA and SQIVND (reference sequence). V shed 5 bases, J shed 5 bases, and the junction held 10 bases outside the gene matches. This CDR3 is CASSLAGTGGFDEQYF. CDR3 nucleotide sequence: TGTGCCAGTAGTTTAGCCGGGACAGGGGGCTTCGACGAGCAGTACTTC. Using reference TRBV19 and TRBJ2-7 for the parts outside the CDR3, the full variable domain is DGGITQSPKYLFRKEGQNVTLSCEQNLNHDAMYWYRQDPGQGLRLIYYSQIVNDFQKGDIAEGYSVSREKKESFPLTVTSAQKNPTAFYLCASSLAGTGGFDEQYFGPGTRLTVT.

This rearrangement joins TRBV10-1 to TRBJ2-7; 9 bases match TRBD2. This CDR3 is built from 15 residues. J lost 6 bases, V lost 0 bases, and 6 bases had no gene match. From germline, CDR1 is WNHNN and CDR2 SYGVQD (reference sequence). The CDR3 bases are TGCGCCAGCAGTGAGTCGTTAGCGGGAGTGGGCGAGCAGTACTTC. It translates to CASSESLAGVGEQYF.